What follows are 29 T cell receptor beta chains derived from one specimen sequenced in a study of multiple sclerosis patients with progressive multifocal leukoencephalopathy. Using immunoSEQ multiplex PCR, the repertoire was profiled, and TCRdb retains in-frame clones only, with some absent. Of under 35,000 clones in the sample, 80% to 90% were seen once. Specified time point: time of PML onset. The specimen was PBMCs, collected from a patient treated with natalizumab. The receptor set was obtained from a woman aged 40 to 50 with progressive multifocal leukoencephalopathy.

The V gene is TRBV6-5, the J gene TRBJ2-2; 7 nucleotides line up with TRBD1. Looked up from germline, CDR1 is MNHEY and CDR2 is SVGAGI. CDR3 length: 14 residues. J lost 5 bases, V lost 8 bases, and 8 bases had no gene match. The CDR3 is CASGRTGQTGELFF. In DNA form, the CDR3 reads TGTGCCAGCGGACGGACAGGCCAGACCGGGGAGCTGTTTTTT.

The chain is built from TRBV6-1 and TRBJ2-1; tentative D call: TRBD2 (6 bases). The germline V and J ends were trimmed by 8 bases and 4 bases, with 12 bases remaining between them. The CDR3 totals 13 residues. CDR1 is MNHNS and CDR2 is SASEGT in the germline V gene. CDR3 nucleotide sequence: TGTGCCAGCTTTCGGGAGATGTACAATGAGCAGTTCTTC. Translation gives CASFREMYNEQFF.

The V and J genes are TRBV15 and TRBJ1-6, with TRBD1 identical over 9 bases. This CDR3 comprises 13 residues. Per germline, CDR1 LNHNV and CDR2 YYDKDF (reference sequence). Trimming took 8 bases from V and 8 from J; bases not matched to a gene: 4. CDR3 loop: CATGQGTYSPLHF. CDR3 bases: TGTGCCACCGGACAGGGGACTTATTCACCCCTCCACTTT.

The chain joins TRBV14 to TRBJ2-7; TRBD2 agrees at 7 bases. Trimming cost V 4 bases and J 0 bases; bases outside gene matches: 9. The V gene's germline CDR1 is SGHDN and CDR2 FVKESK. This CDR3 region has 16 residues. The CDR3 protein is CASSPGASGASYEQYF. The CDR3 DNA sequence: TGTGCCAGCAGCCCTGGGGCTAGCGGTGCCTCCTACGAGCAGTACTTC.

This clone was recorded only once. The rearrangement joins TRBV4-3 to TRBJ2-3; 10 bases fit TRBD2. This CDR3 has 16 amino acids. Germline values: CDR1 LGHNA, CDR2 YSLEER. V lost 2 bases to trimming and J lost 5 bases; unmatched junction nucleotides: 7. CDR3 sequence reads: CASSQWVAGGGDTQYF. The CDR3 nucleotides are TGCGCCAGCAGCCAATGGGTAGCGGGGGGTGGAGATACGCAGTATTTT.

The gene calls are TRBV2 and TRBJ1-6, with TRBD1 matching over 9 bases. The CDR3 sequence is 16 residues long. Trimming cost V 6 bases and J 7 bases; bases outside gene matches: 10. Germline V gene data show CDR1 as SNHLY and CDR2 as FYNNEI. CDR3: CASSETGQGFNSPLHF. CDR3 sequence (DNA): TGTGCCAGCAGCGAAACGGGACAGGGATTCAATTCACCCCTCCACTTT.

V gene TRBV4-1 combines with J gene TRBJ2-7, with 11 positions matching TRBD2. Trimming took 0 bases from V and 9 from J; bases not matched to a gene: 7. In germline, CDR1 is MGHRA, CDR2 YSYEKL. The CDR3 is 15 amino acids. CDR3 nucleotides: TGCGCCAGCAGCCAAGATATAACTAGCGGGAGTGTGCAGTACTTC. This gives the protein CASSQDITSGSVQYF.

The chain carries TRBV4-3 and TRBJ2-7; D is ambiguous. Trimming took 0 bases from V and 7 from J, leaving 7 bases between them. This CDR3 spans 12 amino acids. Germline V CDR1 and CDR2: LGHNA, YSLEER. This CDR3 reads CASSQDYREQYF. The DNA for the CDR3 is TGCGCCAGCAGCCAAGATTACCGGGAGCAGTACTTC.

The CDR3, as DNA: TGTGCCAGCAGTTTTTCGTCCCCCATACAGGGTCCCCAGCATTTT. Its translation: CASSFSSPIQGPQHF. The genes are TRBV28 and TRBJ1-5, with D possibly TRBD1 on 6 matching bases. The germline gives CDR1 MDHEN, CDR2 SYDVKM. V was shortened by 3 bases and J by 10 bases, with 19 bases between the two germline ends. CDR3 length: 15 amino acids.

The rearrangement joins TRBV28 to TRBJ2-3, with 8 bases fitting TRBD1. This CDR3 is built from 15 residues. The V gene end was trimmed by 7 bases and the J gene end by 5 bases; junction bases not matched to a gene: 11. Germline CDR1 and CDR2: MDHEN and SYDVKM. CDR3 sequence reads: CASTPRAGGVDTQYF. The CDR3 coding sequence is TGTGCCAGCACCCCTCGGGCAGGGGGCGTAGATACGCAGTATTTT.

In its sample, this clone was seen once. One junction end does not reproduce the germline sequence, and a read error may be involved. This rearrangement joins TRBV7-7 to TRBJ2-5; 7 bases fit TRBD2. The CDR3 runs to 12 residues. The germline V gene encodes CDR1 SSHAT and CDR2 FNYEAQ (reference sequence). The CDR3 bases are TGTGCTAGCAGCTTAGCGGGAGAGACCCAGTACTTC. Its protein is CASSLAGETQYF.

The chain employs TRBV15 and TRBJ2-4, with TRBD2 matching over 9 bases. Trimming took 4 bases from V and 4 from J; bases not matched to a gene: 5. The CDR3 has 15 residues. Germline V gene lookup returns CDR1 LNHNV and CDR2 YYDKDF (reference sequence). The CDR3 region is CATSINAGGKNIQYF. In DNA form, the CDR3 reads TGTGCCACCAGCATTAACGCGGGAGGGAAAAACATTCAGTACTTC.

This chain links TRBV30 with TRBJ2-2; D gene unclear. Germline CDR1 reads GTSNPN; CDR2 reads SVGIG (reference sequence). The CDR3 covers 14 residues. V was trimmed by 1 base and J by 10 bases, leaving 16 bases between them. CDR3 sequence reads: CAWSAPDRRQELFF. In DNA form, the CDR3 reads TGTGCCTGGAGTGCCCCGGACCGTCGTCAGGAGCTGTTTTTT.

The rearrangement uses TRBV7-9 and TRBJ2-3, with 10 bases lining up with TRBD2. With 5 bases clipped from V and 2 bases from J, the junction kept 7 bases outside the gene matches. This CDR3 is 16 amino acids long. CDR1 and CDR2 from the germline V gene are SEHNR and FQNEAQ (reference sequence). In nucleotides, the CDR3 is TGTGCCAGCAGCCATACTAGCGGGGCCTCCACAGATACGCAGTATTTT. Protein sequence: CASSHTSGASTDTQYF.

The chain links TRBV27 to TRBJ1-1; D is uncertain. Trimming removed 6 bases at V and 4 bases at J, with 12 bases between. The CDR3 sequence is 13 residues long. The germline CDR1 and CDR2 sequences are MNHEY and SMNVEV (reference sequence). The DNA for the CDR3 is TGTGCCAGCAGACTTAGCTGGGGCACTGAAGCTTTCTTT. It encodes CASRLSWGTEAFF.

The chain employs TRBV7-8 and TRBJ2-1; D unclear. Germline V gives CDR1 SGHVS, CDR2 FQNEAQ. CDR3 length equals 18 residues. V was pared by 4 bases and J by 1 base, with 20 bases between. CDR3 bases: TGTGCCAGCAGCTCACTCACCGGGCGGCCAATATCCTACAATGAGCAGTTCTTC. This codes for CASSSLTGRPISYNEQFF.

CDR3 nucleotide sequence: TGTGCCAGCAGTGACTACAGGGTTCCTAATGAAAAACTGTTTTTT. As protein: CASSDYRVPNEKLFF. The chain employs TRBV6-4 and TRBJ1-4; D might be TRBD1 (6 bases). Germline V CDR1 and CDR2: MRHNA, SNTAGT. The length of the CDR3 is 15 residues. With 1 base removed from V and 3 bases from J, the gap between germline ends came to 9 bases.

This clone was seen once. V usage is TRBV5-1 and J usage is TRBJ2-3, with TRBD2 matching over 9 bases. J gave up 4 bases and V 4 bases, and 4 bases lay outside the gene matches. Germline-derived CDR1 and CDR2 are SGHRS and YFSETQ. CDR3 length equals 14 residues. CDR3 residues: CASSHSGSADTQYF. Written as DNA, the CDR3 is TGCGCCAGCAGCCATAGCGGGAGTGCAGATACGCAGTATTTT. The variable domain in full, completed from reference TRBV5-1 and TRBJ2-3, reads KAGVTQTPRYLIKTRGQQVTLSCSPISGHRSVSWYQQTPGQGLQFLFEYFSETQRNKGNFPGRFSGRQFSNSRSEMNVSTLELGDSALYLCASSHSGSADTQYFGPGTRLTVL.

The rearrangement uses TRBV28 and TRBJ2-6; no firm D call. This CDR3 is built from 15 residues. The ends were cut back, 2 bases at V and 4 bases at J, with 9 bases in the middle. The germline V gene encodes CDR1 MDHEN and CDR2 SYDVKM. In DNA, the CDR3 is TGTGCCAGCAGTTTAACGGTTAGCGGGGCCAACGTCCTGACTTTC. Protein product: CASSLTVSGANVLTF.

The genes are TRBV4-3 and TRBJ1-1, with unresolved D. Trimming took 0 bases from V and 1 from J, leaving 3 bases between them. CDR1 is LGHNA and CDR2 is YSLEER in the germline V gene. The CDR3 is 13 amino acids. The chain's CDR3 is CASSQDRNTEAFF. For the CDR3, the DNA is TGCGCCAGCAGCCAAGATCGGAACACTGAAGCTTTCTTT.

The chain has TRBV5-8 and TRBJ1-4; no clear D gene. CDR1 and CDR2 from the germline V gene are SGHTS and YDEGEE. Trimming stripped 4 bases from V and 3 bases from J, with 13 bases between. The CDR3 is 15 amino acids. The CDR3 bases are TGTGCCAGCAGCGCTTATAATACGGCTAATGAAAAACTGTTTTTT. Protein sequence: CASSAYNTANEKLFF.

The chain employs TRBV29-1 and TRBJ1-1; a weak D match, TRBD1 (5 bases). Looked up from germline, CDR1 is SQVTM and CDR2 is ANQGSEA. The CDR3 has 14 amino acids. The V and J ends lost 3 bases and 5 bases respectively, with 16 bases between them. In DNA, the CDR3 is TGCAGCGTTGATGGGGCCAGGGTGGGAACTGAAGCTTTCTTT. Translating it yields CSVDGARVGTEAFF. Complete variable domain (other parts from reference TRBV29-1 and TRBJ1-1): SAVISQKPSRDICQRGTSLTIQCQVDSQVTMMFWYRQQPGQSLTLIATANQGSEATYESGFVIDKFPISRPNLTFSTLTVSNMSPEDSSIYLCSVDGARVGTEAFFGQGTRLTVV.

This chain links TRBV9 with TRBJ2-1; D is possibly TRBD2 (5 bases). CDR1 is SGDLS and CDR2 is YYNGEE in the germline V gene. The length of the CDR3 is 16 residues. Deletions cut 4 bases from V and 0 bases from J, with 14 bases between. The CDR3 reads CASSPLRVSSYNEQFF. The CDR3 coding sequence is TGTGCCAGCAGCCCACTGAGGGTCAGCTCCTACAATGAGCAGTTCTTC.

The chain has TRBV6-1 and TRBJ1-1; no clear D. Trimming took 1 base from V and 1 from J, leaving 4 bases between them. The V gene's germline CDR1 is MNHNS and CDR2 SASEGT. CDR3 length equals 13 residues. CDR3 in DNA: TGTGCCAGCAGTGAAGGAACGAACACTGAAGCTTTCTTT. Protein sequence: CASSEGTNTEAFF.

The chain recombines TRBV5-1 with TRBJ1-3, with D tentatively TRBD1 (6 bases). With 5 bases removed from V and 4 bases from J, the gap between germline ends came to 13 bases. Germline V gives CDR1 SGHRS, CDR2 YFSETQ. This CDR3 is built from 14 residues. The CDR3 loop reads CASSSTGSGNTIYF. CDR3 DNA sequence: TGCGCCAGCAGTTCTACAGGGTCCGGAAACACCATATATTTT.

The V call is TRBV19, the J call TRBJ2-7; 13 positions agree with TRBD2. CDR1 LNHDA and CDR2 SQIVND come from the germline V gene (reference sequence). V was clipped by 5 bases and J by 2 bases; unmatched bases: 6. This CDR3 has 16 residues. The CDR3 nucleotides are TGTGCCAGTAGTGTCGGACTAGCGGGAGTGACCTACGAGCAGTACTTC. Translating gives CASSVGLAGVTYEQYF.

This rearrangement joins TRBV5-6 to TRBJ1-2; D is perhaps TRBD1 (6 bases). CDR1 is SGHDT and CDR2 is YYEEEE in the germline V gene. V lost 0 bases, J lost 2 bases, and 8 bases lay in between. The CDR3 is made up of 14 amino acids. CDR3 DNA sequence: TGTGCCAGCAGCTTGGCAGGGGCGAACTATGGCTACACCTTC. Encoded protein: CASSLAGANYGYTF.

The CDR3 protein is CASSESRQGNYGYTF. The CDR3 region has the DNA TGCGCCAGCAGTGAGTCGAGGCAGGGGAACTATGGCTACACCTTC. The V and J genes are TRBV10-2 and TRBJ1-2; TRBD1 might be the D (6 bases). V shed 0 bases and J shed 2 bases, with 10 bases lying between them. Germline CDR1 is WSHSY and CDR2 is SAAADI. The CDR3 covers 15 residues.

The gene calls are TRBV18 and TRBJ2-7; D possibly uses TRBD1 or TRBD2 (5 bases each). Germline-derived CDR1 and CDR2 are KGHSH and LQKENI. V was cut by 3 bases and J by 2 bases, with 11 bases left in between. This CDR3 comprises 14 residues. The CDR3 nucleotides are TGTGCCAGCTCACCTGGGGGAATCCCCTACGAGCAGTACTTC. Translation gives CASSPGGIPYEQYF.